Each of the 9 T cell receptor beta chains below was sequenced from the same sample in a study of cytomegalovirus exposure and HLA in healthy donors. 60 Vbeta and 13 Jbeta primers were used in PCR. The data were produced by immunoSEQ multiplex PCR, yet TCRdb's version contains in-frame clones alone and is incomplete. Among about 130,000 clones, about 82% were seen once, and the ten largest hold roughly 5%. The sequenced material came from PBMCs. The receptors originated from a man aged 25-45 years in good health and CMV-seronegative.

This clone appeared once. CDR3 sequence reads: CASSFPVPQGYTF. The CDR3 nucleotides are TGTGCCAGCAGTTTCCCAGTTCCCCAGGGCTACACCTTC. This chain uses TRBV28 with TRBJ1-2; no firm D call. V lost 3 bases, J lost 8 bases, and 13 bases lay in between. There are 13 residues in the CDR3. From germline, CDR1 is MDHEN and CDR2 SYDVKM.

This chain uses TRBV29-1 with TRBJ2-3; a weak D match, TRBD1 (6 bases). CDR1 is SQVTM, CDR2 ANQGSEA, per germline. The V end lost 3 bases, the J end lost 5 bases, and 12 bases lay between the germline ends. The CDR3 covers 13 residues. CDR3: CSVEAGGGDTQYF. The DNA for the CDR3 is TGCAGCGTTGAGGCTGGGGGCGGAGATACGCAGTATTTT.

The CDR3: CASIGLGKTGELFF. The CDR3, as DNA: TGTGCCAGCATCGGACTAGGGAAGACCGGGGAGCTGTTTTTT. This chain joins TRBV2 and TRBJ2-2; 7 nucleotides align to TRBD2. V dropped 7 bases and J dropped 5; count of bases not matched to a gene: 7. The V gene's germline CDR1 is SNHLY and CDR2 FYNNEI. This CDR3 has 14 residues.

In DNA, the CDR3 is TGTGCCAGCAGTTTATTACAGCCGAACACTGAAGCTTTCTTT. Its protein is CASSLLQPNTEAFF. This chain links TRBV28 with TRBJ1-1; no clear D. From germline, CDR1 is MDHEN and CDR2 SYDVKM. Between the trimmed V and J ends, which lost 1 base and 1 base, there was a span of 7 bases. The CDR3 is 14 amino acids.

The chain employs TRBV2 and TRBJ2-7; 8 positions match TRBD1. CDR3 length equals 15 residues. J lost 2 bases, V lost 2 bases, and 5 bases had no gene match. Germline CDR1 and CDR2: SNHLY and FYNNEI. CDR3 bases: TGTGCCAGCAGTGAACCCCCGGGACAGGCCTACGAGCAGTACTTC. Translation gives CASSEPPGQAYEQYF.

The chain carries TRBV4-2 and TRBJ2-7; 8 nucleotides agree with TRBD2. CDR1 and CDR2 from the germline V gene are LGHNA and YNFKEQ. J gave up 3 bases and V 0 bases, and 4 bases lay outside the gene matches. The CDR3 sequence is 15 residues long. The CDR3 DNA reads as TGTGCCAGCAGCCAAGAGTCCAGCGGGAGCTACGAGCAGTACTTC. Translating it yields CASSQESSGSYEQYF.

The genes are TRBV5-1 and TRBJ1-4; perhaps TRBD1 as D (5 bases). Germline-derived CDR1 and CDR2 are SGHRS and YFSETQ. Trimming stripped 4 bases from V and 4 bases from J, with 11 bases between. The CDR3 extends over 14 amino acids. Here the CDR3 reads CASSVQGINEKLFF. The CDR3 DNA reads TGCGCCAGCAGCGTGCAGGGAATTAATGAAAAACTGTTTTTT.

The genes are TRBV5-1 and TRBJ1-1, with TRBD1 as a possible D gene (6 bases). The CDR3 contains 14 residues. The V and J ends lost 0 bases and 2 bases respectively, with 8 bases between them. Germline values: CDR1 SGHRS, CDR2 YFSETQ. CDR3 amino acids: CASSLGQVNTEAFF. The DNA for the CDR3 is TGCGCCAGCAGCTTGGGACAGGTAAACACTGAAGCTTTCTTT.

In its sample, this clone was seen a few times. The chain carries TRBV5-4 and TRBJ2-1; 8 bases are shared with TRBD1. CDR1 is SGHNT and CDR2 is YYREEE in the germline V gene (reference sequence). The CDR3 has 17 amino acids. The junction had 19 bases not matched to a gene; V was cut back by 4 bases and J by 10 bases. CDR3 DNA: TGTGCCAGCAGCCCAACTTTGGACAGGGTGACTACTGGCGAGCAGTTCTTC. Residues: CASSPTLDRVTTGEQFF.